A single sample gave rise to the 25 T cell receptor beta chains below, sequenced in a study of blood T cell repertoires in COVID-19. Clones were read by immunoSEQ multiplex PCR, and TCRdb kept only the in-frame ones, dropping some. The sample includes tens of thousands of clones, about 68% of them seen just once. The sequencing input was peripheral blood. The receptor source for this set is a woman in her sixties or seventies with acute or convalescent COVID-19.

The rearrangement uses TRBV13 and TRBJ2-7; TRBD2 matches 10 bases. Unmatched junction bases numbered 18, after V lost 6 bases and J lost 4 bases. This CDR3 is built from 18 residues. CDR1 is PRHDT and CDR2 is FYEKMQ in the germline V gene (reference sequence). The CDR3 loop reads CASRLGGSGRGTRYEQYF. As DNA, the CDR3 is TGTGCCAGCAGGCTTGGGGGGAGCGGGAGGGGCACTCGTTACGAGCAGTACTTC. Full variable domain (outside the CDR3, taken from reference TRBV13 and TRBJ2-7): AAGVIQSPRHLIKEKRETATLKCYPIPRHDTVYWYQQGPGQDPQFLISFYEKMQSDKGSIPDRFSAQQFSDYHSELNMSSLELGDSALYFCASRLGGSGRGTRYEQYFGPGTRLTVT.

The CDR3 loop reads CASSLLAGVNYGYTF. Written as DNA, the CDR3 is TGTGCCAGCAGCTTACTGGCAGGGGTAAACTATGGCTACACCTTC. The chain links TRBV5-5 to TRBJ1-2; D possibly corresponds to TRBD1 (6 bases). The CDR3 is 15 amino acids. CDR1 SGHKS and CDR2 YYEKEE come from the germline V gene (reference sequence). Trimming shortened V by 2 bases and J by 2 bases, and 13 bases separated the two germline ends.

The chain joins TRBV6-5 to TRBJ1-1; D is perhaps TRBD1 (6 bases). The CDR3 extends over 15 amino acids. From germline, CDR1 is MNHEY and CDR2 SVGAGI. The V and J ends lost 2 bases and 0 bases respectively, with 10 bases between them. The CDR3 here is CASSYATGMNTEAFF. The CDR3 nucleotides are TGTGCCAGCAGTTACGCGACAGGCATGAACACTGAAGCTTTCTTT.

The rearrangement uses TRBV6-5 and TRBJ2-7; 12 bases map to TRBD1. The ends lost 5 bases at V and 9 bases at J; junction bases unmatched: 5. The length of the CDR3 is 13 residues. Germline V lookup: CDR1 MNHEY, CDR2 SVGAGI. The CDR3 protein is CASSTGQGARQYF. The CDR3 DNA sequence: TGTGCCAGCAGTACGGGACAGGGGGCTCGGCAGTACTTC.

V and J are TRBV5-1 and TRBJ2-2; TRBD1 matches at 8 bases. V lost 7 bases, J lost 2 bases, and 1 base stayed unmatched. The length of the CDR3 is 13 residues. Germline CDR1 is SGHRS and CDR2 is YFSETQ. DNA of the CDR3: TGCGCCAGCGGACAGGGCAACACCGGGGAGCTGTTTTTT. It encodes CASGQGNTGELFF.

CDR3 region: CSVEDRGGQPQHF. CDR3 nucleotides: TGCAGCGTTGAAGATCGGGGAGGTCAGCCCCAGCATTTT. V gene TRBV29-1 combines with J gene TRBJ1-5; no reliable D call. The CDR3 has 13 amino acids. CDR1 is SQVTM, CDR2 ANQGSEA, per germline. Trimming pared 0 bases from V and 6 bases from J, leaving 9 bases between.

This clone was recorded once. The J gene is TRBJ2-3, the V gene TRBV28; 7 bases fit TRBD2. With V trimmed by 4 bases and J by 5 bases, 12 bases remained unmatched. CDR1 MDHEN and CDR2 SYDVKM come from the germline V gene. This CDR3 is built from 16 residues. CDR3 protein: CASSSPGGKGLDTQYF. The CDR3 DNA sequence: TGTGCCAGCAGTTCCCCCGGGGGGAAGGGGCTAGATACGCAGTATTTT. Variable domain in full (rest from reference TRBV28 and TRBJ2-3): DVKVTQSSRYLVKRTGEKVFLECVQDMDHENMFWYRQDPGLGLRLIYFSYDVKMKEKGDIPEGYSVSREKKERFSLILESASTNQTSMYLCASSSPGGKGLDTQYFGPGTRLTVL.

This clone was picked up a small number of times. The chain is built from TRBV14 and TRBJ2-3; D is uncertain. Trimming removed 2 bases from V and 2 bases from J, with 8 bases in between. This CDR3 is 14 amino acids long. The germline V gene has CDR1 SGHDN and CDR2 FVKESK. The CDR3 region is CASSQFGPTDTQYF. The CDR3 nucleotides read TGTGCCAGCAGCCAATTTGGCCCCACAGATACGCAGTATTTT. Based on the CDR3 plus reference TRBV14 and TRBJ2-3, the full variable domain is EAGVTQFPSHSVIEKGQTVTLRCDPISGHDNLYWYRRVMGKEIKFLLHFVKESKQDESGMPNNRFLAERTGGTYSTLKVQPAELEDSGVYFCASSQFGPTDTQYFGPGTRLTVL.

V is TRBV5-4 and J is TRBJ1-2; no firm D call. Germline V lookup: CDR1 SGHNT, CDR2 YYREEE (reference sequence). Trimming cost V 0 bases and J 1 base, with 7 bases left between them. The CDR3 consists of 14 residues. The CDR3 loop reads CASSLARNNYGYTF. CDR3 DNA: TGTGCCAGCAGCTTGGCCAGAAATAACTATGGCTACACCTTC.

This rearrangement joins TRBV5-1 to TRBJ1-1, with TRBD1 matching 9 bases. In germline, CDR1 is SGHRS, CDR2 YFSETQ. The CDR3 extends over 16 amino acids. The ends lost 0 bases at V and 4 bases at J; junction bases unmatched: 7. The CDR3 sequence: CASSLEGTGRGTEAFF. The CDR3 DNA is TGCGCCAGCAGCTTGGAGGGGACAGGGAGAGGCACTGAAGCTTTCTTT.

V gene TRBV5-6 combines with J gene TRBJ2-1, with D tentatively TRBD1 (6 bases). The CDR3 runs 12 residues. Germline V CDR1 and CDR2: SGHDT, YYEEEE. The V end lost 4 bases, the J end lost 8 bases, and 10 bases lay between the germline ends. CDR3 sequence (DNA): TGTGCCAGCAGCCAAACAGGGCATGAGCAGTTCTTC. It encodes CASSQTGHEQFF.

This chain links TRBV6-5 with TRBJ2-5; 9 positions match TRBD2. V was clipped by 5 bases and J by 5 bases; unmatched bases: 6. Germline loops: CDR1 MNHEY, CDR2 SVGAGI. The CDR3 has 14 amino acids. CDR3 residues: CASSQGLALETQYF. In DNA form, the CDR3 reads TGTGCCAGCAGTCAGGGACTAGCACTCGAGACCCAGTACTTC.

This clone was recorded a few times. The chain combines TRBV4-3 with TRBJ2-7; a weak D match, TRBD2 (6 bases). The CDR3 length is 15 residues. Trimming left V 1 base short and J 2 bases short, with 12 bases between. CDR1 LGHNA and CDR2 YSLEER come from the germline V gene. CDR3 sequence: CASSQGASATYEQYF. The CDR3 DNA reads TGCGCCAGCAGCCAAGGGGCTAGCGCGACCTACGAGCAGTACTTC.

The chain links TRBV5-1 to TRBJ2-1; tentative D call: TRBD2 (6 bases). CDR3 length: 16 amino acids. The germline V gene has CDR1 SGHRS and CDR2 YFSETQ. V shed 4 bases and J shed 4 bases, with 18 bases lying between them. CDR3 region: CASSPGDGRGYNEQFF. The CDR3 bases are TGCGCCAGCAGCCCCGGTGATGGACGGGGGTACAATGAGCAGTTCTTC.

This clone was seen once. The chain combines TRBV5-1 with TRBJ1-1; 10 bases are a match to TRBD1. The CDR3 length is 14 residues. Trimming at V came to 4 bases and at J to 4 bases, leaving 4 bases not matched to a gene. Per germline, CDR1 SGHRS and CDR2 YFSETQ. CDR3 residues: CASSHGTGATEAFF. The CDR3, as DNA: TGCGCCAGCAGCCACGGGACAGGGGCCACTGAAGCTTTCTTT.

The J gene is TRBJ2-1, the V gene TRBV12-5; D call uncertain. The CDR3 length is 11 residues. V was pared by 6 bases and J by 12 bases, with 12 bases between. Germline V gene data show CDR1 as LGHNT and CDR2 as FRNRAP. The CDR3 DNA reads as TGTGCTAGTGGGATGGGCCCCCGGCAGTTCTTC. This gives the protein CASGMGPRQFF.

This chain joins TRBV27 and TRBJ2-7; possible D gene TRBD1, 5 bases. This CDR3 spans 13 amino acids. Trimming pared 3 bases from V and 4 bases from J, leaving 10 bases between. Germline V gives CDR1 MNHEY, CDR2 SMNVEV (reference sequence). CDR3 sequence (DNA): TGTGCCAGCAGTTTTCTTACAGGTTACGAGCAGTACTTC. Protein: CASSFLTGYEQYF.

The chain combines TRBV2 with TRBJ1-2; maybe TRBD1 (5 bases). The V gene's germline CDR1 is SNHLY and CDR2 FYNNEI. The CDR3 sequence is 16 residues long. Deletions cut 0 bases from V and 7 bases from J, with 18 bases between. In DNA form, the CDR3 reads TGTGCCAGCAGTGAAGCGCTAGGAGGGGAGCGGAGTGGCTACACCTTC. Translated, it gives CASSEALGGERSGYTF. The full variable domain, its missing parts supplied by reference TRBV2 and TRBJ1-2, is EPEVTQTPSHQVTQMGQEVILRCVPISNHLYFYWYRQILGQKVEFLVSFYNNEISEKSEIFDDQFSVERPDGSNFTLKIRSTKLEDSAMYFCASSEALGGERSGYTFGSGTRLTVV.

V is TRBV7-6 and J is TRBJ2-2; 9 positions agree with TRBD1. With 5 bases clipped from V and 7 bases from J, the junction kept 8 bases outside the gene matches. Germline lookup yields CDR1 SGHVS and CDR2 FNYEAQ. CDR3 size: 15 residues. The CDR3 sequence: CASSPRTGEGGELFF. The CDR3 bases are TGTGCCAGCAGCCCAAGGACAGGGGAGGGCGGGGAGCTGTTTTTT. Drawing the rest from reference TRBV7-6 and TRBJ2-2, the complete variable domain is GAGVSQSPRYKVTKRGQDVALRCDPISGHVSLYWYRQALGQGPEFLTYFNYEAQQDKSGLPNDRFSAERPEGSISTLTIQRTEQRDSAMYRCASSPRTGEGGELFFGEGSRLTVL.

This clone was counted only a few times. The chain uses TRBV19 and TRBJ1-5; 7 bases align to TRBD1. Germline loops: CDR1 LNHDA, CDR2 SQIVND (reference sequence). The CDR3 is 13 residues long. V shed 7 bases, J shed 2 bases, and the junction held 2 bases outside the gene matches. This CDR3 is CASNGQGNQPQHF. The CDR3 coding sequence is TGTGCCAGTAATGGACAGGGCAATCAGCCCCAGCATTTT.

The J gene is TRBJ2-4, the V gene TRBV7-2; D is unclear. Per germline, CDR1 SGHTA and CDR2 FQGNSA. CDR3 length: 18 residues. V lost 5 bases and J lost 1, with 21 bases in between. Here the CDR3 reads CASSTIQFAQSAKNIQYF. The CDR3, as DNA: TGTGCCAGCAGCACTATTCAGTTTGCGCAGTCGGCCAAAAACATTCAGTACTTC.

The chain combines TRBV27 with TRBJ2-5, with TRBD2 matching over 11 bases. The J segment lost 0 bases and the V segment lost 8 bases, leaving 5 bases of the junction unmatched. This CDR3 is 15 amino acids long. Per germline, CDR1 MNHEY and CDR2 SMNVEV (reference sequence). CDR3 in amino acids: CASRSGRAYQETQYF. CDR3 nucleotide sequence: TGTGCCAGCCGTAGCGGGAGGGCGTACCAAGAGACCCAGTACTTC.

The CDR3 is CASSGTGGVETQYF. CDR3 coding DNA: TGTGCCAGCAGCGGGACAGGGGGAGTGGAGACCCAGTACTTC. The chain employs TRBV2 and TRBJ2-5; 11 bases fit TRBD1. The germline CDR1 and CDR2 sequences are SNHLY and FYNNEI. J was trimmed by 5 bases and V by 6 bases; bases with no gene match: 5. The CDR3 sequence is 14 residues long.

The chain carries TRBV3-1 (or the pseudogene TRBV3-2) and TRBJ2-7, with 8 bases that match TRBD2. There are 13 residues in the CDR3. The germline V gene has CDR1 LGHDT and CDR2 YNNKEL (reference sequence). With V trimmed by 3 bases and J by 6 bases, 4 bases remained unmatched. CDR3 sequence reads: CASSHLAGGEQYF. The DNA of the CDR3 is TGTGCCAGCAGCCATCTGGCGGGGGGCGAGCAGTACTTC.

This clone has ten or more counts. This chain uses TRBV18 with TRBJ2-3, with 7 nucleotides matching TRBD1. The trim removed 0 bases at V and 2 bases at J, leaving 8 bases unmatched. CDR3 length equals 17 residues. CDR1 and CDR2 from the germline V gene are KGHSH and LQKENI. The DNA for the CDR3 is TGTGCCAGCTCACCACCGCCCCCGGGACAGATCACAGATACGCAGTATTTT. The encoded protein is CASSPPPPGQITDTQYF.